This T cell receptor beta chain was documented in a study of blood T cell repertoires in COVID-19. Study as a whole: Both acute and convalescent COVID-19 samples were obtained from the United States, Italy and Spain. T cells, B-cell-depleted T cells, or PBMCs provided the cDNA or gDNA that served as material.

Patients from Seattle were sampled longitudinally, starting during active infection. In the case of this clone: Other DNA variants within this sample encode the same CDR3.

Source study methods: Amplified reference gene primers provided the basis for estimating nucleated cell counts. Some clones are missing from TCRdb's copy, which holds only in-frame ones; the method was immunoSEQ multiplex PCR. V, J and clone size reflect that table, while D and trimming were determined from the DNA. The repertoire holds over 400,000 clones, with about 88% as singletons. V lost 1 base, J lost 0 bases, and 3 bases stayed unmatched. Germline assignment: CDR1 SGHVS and CDR2 FNYEAQ. The CDR3 runs to 15 residues. The V and J genes are TRBV7-6 and TRBJ2-7; 7 nucleotides align to TRBD1. The TCR comes from a woman in her 50s with COVID-19, enrolled during active disease. Sequencing was performed on peripheral blood. The CDR3 sequence: CASSLGQGSSYEQYF. CDR3 sequence (DNA): TGTGCCAGCAGCTTAGGACAGGGTAGCTCCTACGAGCAGTACTTC.